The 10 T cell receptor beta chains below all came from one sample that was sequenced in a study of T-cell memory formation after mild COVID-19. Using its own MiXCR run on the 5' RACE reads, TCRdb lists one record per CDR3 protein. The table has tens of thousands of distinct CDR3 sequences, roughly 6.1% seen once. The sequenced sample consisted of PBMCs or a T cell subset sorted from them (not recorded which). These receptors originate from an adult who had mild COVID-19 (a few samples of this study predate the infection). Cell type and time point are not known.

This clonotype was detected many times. The CDR3 DNA sequence: TGTGCCAGCACCAACGGGAGGGAAAAACTGTTTTTT. Protein: CASTNGREKLFF. The rearrangement links TRBV6-6 to TRBJ1-4; D is unclear. Germline-derived CDR1 and CDR2 are MNHNY and SVGAGI (reference sequence). V was clipped by 7 bases and J by 8 bases, with 11 bases between them. CDR3 length: 12 amino acids.

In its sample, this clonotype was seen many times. Written as DNA, the CDR3 is TGTGCCAGCAAGCAATCAGGGCGTGAGACCCAGTACTTC. It translates to CASKQSGRETQYF. The chain recombines TRBV12-3 or TRBV12-4 with TRBJ2-5, with D possibly TRBD1 on 5 matching bases. V lost 7 bases and J 5 bases, leaving 14 bases between the germline ends. The CDR3 runs 13 residues.

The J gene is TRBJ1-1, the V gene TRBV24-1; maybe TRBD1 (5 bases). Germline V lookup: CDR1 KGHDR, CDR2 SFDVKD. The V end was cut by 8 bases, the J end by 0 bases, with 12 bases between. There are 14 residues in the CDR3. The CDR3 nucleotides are TGTGCCACCAAGGCCGGGGGAGTGAACACTGAAGCTTTCTTT. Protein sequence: CATKAGGVNTEAFF.

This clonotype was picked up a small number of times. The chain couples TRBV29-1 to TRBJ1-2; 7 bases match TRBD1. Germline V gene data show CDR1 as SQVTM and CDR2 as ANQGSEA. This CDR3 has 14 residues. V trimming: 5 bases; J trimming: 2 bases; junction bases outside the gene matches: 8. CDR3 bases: TGCAGCGTTCACCCGACAGGGCCCAACTATGGCTACACCTTC. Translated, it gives CSVHPTGPNYGYTF.

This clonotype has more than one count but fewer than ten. For the CDR3, the DNA is TGTGCCAGCTCACCACCGGCGGTTGGGTTCTACGAGCAGTACTTC. Residues: CASSPPAVGFYEQYF. V gene TRBV18 combines with J gene TRBJ2-7; D unclear. This CDR3 is 15 amino acids long. V lost 0 bases, J lost 3 bases, and 12 bases lay in between. In germline, CDR1 is KGHSH, CDR2 LQKENI.

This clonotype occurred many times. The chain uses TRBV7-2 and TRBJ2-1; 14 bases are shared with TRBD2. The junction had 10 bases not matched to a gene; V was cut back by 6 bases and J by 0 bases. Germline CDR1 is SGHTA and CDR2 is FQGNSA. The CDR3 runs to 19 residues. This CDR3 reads CASRPAGTSGGLSYNEQFF. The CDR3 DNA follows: TGTGCCAGCAGGCCTGCCGGGACTAGCGGGGGCCTCTCCTACAATGAGCAGTTCTTC.

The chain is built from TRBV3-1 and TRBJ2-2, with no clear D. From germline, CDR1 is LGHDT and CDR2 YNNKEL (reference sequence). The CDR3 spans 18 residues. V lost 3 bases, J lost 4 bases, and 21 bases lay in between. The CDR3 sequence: CASSHVRSRAYGTGELFF. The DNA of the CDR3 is TGTGCCAGCAGCCATGTTCGCTCCCGGGCCTATGGCACCGGGGAGCTGTTTTTT. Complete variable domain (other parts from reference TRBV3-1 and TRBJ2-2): DTAVSQTPKYLVTQMGNDKSIKCEQNLGHDTMYWYKQDSKKFLKIMFSYNNKELIINETVPNRFSPKSPDKAHLNLHINSLELGDSAVYFCASSHVRSRAYGTGELFFGEGSRLTVL.

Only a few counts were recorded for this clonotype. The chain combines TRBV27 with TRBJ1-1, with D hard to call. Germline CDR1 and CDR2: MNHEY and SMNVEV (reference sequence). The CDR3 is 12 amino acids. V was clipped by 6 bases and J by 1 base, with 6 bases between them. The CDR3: CASRTGNTEAFF. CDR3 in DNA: TGTGCCAGCAGGACGGGGAACACTGAAGCTTTCTTT.

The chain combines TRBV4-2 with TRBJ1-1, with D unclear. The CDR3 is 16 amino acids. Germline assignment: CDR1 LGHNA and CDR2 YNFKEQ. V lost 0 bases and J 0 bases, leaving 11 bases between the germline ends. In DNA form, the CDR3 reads TGTGCCAGCAGCCAAGATCAAAACAGATTGAACACTGAAGCTTTCTTT. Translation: CASSQDQNRLNTEAFF.

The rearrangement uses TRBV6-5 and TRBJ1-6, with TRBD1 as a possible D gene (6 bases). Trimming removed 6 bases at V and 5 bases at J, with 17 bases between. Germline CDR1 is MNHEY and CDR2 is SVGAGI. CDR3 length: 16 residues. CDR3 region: CASRTGGGRDNSPLHF. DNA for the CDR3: TGTGCCAGCAGGACAGGAGGAGGGCGCGATAATTCACCCCTCCACTTT.